Listed below are T cell receptor beta chains from one sample, sequenced in a study of cytomegalovirus exposure and HLA in healthy donors. The assay was immunoSEQ multiplex PCR, and TCRdb's table has in-frame clones only and misses some. The data hold around 180,000 clones, with 85% observed a single time. Input material: PBMCs. Source of these receptors: a boy aged 2 to 10 in good health and CMV-seronegative. Each CDR3 is given with its conserved first and last residue. The order of the fields is V gene, clone size, D gene, J gene, CDR3 protein, CDR3 DNA. A D gene is named only where the DNA matches it firmly. A clone size is listed for some rows: how often the clone was seen (once, few, many), or a class if it is expanded.

v_call: TRBV27; clone_size: NA; d_call: TRBD1; j_call: TRBJ2-7; cdr3_aa: CASSSAGGFYEQYF; cdr3_nt: TGTGCCAGCAGTTCGGCAGGGGGCTTCTACGAGCAGTACTTC
v_call: TRBV6-4; clone_size: NA; d_call: NA; j_call: TRBJ2-6; cdr3_aa: CASSASSGANVLTF; cdr3_nt: TGTGCCAGCAGTGCGAGCTCTGGGGCCAACGTCCTGACTTTC
v_call: TRBV19; clone_size: NA; d_call: TRBD1; j_call: TRBJ2-7; cdr3_aa: CASRGTGDYEQYF; cdr3_nt: TGTGCCAGTAGGGGGACAGGGGACTACGAGCAGTACTTC
v_call: TRBV19; clone_size: NA; d_call: NA; j_call: TRBJ1-4; cdr3_aa: CASIARANEKLFF; cdr3_nt: TGTGCCAGTATCGCGCGAGCTAATGAAAAACTGTTTTTT
v_call: TRBV5-1; clone_size: NA; d_call: TRBD2; j_call: TRBJ2-1; cdr3_aa: CASSLAGIAGGPRNEQFF; cdr3_nt: TGCGCCAGCAGCTTGGCCGGCATAGCGGGAGGGCCAAGAAATGAGCAGTTCTTC
v_call: TRBV4-1; clone_size: NA; d_call: TRBD1; j_call: TRBJ1-1; cdr3_aa: CASSQDRGRSTEAFF; cdr3_nt: TGCGCCAGCAGCCAAGATAGGGGGCGCAGCACTGAAGCTTTCTTT
v_call: TRBV5-4; clone_size: NA; d_call: TRBD2; j_call: TRBJ2-1; cdr3_aa: CASSLRGGYNEQFF; cdr3_nt: TGTGCCAGCAGCTTGCGGGGGGGCTACAATGAGCAGTTCTTC
v_call: TRBV6-1; clone_size: NA; d_call: TRBD1; j_call: TRBJ2-5; cdr3_aa: CASSAWDRGETQYF; cdr3_nt: TGTGCCAGCAGTGCCTGGGACAGGGGAGAGACCCAGTACTTC
v_call: TRBV28; clone_size: NA; d_call: NA; j_call: TRBJ2-2; cdr3_aa: CASSLPQDTGELFF; cdr3_nt: TGTGCCAGCAGTTTACCCCAGGACACCGGGGAGCTGTTTTTT
v_call: TRBV14; clone_size: NA; d_call: NA; j_call: TRBJ2-1; cdr3_aa: CASSQRGIGNEQFF; cdr3_nt: TGTGCCAGCAGCCAACGGGGAATCGGCAATGAGCAGTTCTTC
v_call: TRBV7-9; clone_size: NA; d_call: TRBD2; j_call: TRBJ2-3; cdr3_aa: CASSRSGGTDTQYF; cdr3_nt: TGTGCCAGCAGCCGGAGCGGGGGCACAGATACGCAGTATTTT
v_call: TRBV28; clone_size: NA; d_call: TRBD1; j_call: TRBJ2-5; cdr3_aa: CASSLPTGGGQETQYF; cdr3_nt: TGTGCCAGCAGTTTGCCAACAGGGGGCGGCCAAGAGACCCAGTACTTC
v_call: TRBV6-1; clone_size: NA; d_call: NA; j_call: TRBJ1-5; cdr3_aa: CASSKRNQGYQPQHF; cdr3_nt: TGTGCCAGCAGTAAAAGGAACCAGGGATATCAGCCCCAGCATTTT
v_call: TRBV6-1; clone_size: once; d_call: NA; j_call: TRBJ2-1; cdr3_aa: CASSRDPSYNEQFF; cdr3_nt: TGTGCCAGCTCGCGGGATCCGTCTTACAATGAGCAGTTCTTC
v_call: TRBV19; clone_size: NA; d_call: NA; j_call: TRBJ2-2; cdr3_aa: CASSIDSYTGELFF; cdr3_nt: TGTGCCAGTAGTATCGACTCCTACACCGGGGAGCTGTTTTTT
v_call: TRBV28; clone_size: NA; d_call: NA; j_call: TRBJ1-2; cdr3_aa: CASSLVLTYGYTF; cdr3_nt: TGTGCCAGCAGTTTAGTCCTAACCTATGGCTACACCTTC